The 23 T cell receptor beta chains below come from one sample, sequenced in a study of spatial heterogeneity in lung cancer. TCRdb ran MiXCR on the 5' RACE reads and lists one entry per CDR3 protein. The sample lists some 96,000 distinct CDR3 sequences; about 4.6% were seen once. No antigen has been assigned to these receptors. Time point reported: sample taken at primary tumor resection. Study-wide results and limits: Tumor mutation counts were tracked by expanded intratumoral alpha and beta TCR counts.

Sequenced here: lung tumor tissue, sampled at surgery. The receptors were gathered from a male donor with early-stage non-small cell lung cancer.

This clonotype was seen many times. V and J are TRBV6-1 and TRBJ1-5, with D unclear. CDR1 is MNHNS, CDR2 SASEGT, per germline. The CDR3 has 13 amino acids. V was clipped by 7 bases and J by 7 bases, with 14 bases between them. CDR3 sequence: CASTGRAGQPQHF. The DNA for the CDR3 is TGTGCCAGCACGGGCCGGGCTGGGCAGCCCCAGCATTTT.

This clonotype was seen ten or more times. The chain is built from TRBV6-1 and TRBJ2-2; D call uncertain. The germline V and J ends were trimmed by 1 base and 6 bases, with 6 bases remaining between them. The CDR3 contains 13 residues. The V gene's germline CDR1 is MNHNS and CDR2 SASEGT. CDR3: CASSEGPSGELFF. The CDR3 nucleotides read TGTGCCAGCAGTGAAGGACCCTCCGGGGAGCTGTTTTTT.

This clonotype was counted ten times or more. V and J are TRBV28 and TRBJ1-4, with D tentatively TRBD1 (6 bases). Looked up from germline, CDR1 is MDHEN and CDR2 is SYDVKM. V was clipped by 3 bases and J by 6 bases, with 23 bases between them. The CDR3 loop spans 18 amino acids. CDR3: CASSLTNRGLGSHEKLFF. The CDR3 DNA reads TGTGCCAGCAGTTTGACGAACCGGGGGCTGGGGTCTCATGAAAAACTGTTTTTT.

About this clonotype itself: A much bigger clone sits one base away, suggesting this may be a read error. This chain links TRBV20-1 with TRBJ2-1; 9 nucleotides agree with TRBD2. CDR1 is DFQATT, CDR2 SNEGSKA, per germline (reference sequence). The junction had 5 bases not matched to a gene; V was cut back by 0 bases and J by 5 bases. CDR3 length: 15 residues. The CDR3 reads CSARDLAGPHNEQFF. The CDR3 region has the DNA TGCAGTGCTAGAGATCTAGCGGGACCCCACAATGAGCAGTTCTTC.

This chain connects TRBV5-6 to TRBJ2-4; tentative D call: TRBD1 (6 bases). This CDR3 is built from 14 residues. Trimming pared 5 bases from V and 8 bases from J, leaving 17 bases between. CDR1 is SGHDT, CDR2 YYEEEE, per germline. The CDR3 DNA sequence: TGTGCCAGCAGTTTTGACAGGAAAGGGTACATTCAGTACTTC. It translates to CASSFDRKGYIQYF.

This clonotype was seen repeatedly, ten times or more. The rearrangement uses TRBV19 and TRBJ1-5; a weak D match, TRBD1 (5 bases). Trimming removed 10 bases at V and 6 bases at J, with 19 bases between. Germline lookup yields CDR1 LNHDA and CDR2 SQIVND (reference sequence). This CDR3 region has 14 residues. This CDR3 is CATKRVGTGQPQHF. Written as DNA, the CDR3 is TGTGCCACTAAAAGGGTCGGGACGGGTCAGCCCCAGCATTTT.

This chain joins TRBV29-1 and TRBJ2-1; possibly TRBD2 for D (6 bases). Trimming took off 4 bases at V and 2 bases at J, with 9 bases between the two ends. CDR3 length: 13 amino acids. Germline values: CDR1 SQVTM, CDR2 ANQGSEA. The CDR3 sequence: CSVGGNTYNEQFF. The CDR3 DNA follows: TGCAGCGTTGGCGGGAACACCTACAATGAGCAGTTCTTC.

This clonotype was seen repeatedly, ten times or more. V gene TRBV5-1 combines with J gene TRBJ1-1, with TRBD1 identical over 8 bases. The germline gives CDR1 SGHRS, CDR2 YFSETQ. The CDR3 has 14 amino acids. J gave up 1 base and V 4 bases, and 3 bases lay outside the gene matches. CDR3 region: CASSNGQGNTEAFF. CDR3 in DNA: TGCGCCAGCAGCAACGGACAGGGGAACACTGAAGCTTTCTTT.

This clonotype was detected many times. The chain uses TRBV20-1 and TRBJ2-7, with 10 bases fitting TRBD1. This CDR3 is built from 12 residues. Germline V lookup: CDR1 DFQATT, CDR2 SNEGSKA (reference sequence). V shed 6 bases, J shed 5 bases, and the junction held 4 bases outside the gene matches. The CDR3 is CSARTGGDEQYF. The CDR3 nucleotides read TGCAGTGCCAGGACAGGGGGGGACGAGCAGTACTTC.

This clonotype appeared many times. The rearrangement uses TRBV28 and TRBJ1-2; 8 nucleotides line up with TRBD1. CDR1 and CDR2 from the germline V gene are MDHEN and SYDVKM. V shed 2 bases and J 7 bases; nucleotides not matched to a gene: 6. The CDR3 covers 14 residues. CDR3 residues: CASSLPRTGLGYTF. CDR3 bases: TGTGCCAGCAGTTTACCGCGGACAGGGCTTGGCTACACCTTC.

V usage is TRBV5-8 and J usage is TRBJ1-5; 10 bases match TRBD1. From germline, CDR1 is SGHTS and CDR2 YDEGEE. J lost 2 bases, V lost 5 bases, and 4 bases had no gene match. CDR3 size: 15 residues. The CDR3 reads CASSTGTGGNQPQHF. In nucleotides, the CDR3 is TGTGCCAGCAGTACCGGGACAGGGGGCAATCAGCCCCAGCATTTT.

In this sample, this clonotype turned up many times. The chain combines TRBV15 with TRBJ2-3, with TRBD2 matching 9 bases. Germline V gene lookup returns CDR1 LNHNV and CDR2 YYDKDF (reference sequence). The CDR3 covers 16 residues. The V gene end was trimmed by 1 base and the J gene end by 6 bases; junction bases not matched to a gene: 8. The CDR3 DNA is TGTGCCACCAGCAGAGGCCGAGCGGGAGGATCTGATACGCAGTATTTT. The encoded protein is CATSRGRAGGSDTQYF.

The J gene is TRBJ2-3, the V gene TRBV15; perhaps D is TRBD1 or TRBD2 (5 bases each). The germline V gene has CDR1 LNHNV and CDR2 YYDKDF (reference sequence). The CDR3 runs 16 residues. V gave up 0 bases and J gave up 1 base, with 11 bases separating them. The CDR3 DNA reads TGTGCCACCAGCAGAGATTTAAGAGGGGGCACAGATACGCAGTATTTT. Translated: CATSRDLRGGTDTQYF. Full variable domain (missing parts from reference TRBV15 and TRBJ2-3): DAMVIQNPRYQVTQFGKPVTLSCSQTLNHNVMYWYQQKSSQAPKLLFHYYDKDFNNEADTPDNFQSRRPNTSFCFLDIRSPGLGDTAMYLCATSRDLRGGTDTQYFGPGTRLTVL.

The chain uses TRBV18 and TRBJ2-2, with 7 nucleotides matching TRBD1. Germline assignment: CDR1 KGHSH and CDR2 LQKENI. After removal of 3 bases from V and 1 base from J, the junction contained 5 bases not matched to a gene. This CDR3 comprises 16 residues. The CDR3 loop is CASSPRTGVNTGELFF. CDR3 DNA: TGTGCCAGCTCACCCCGAACAGGGGTGAACACCGGGGAGCTGTTTTTT.

This clonotype appeared many times. The chain recombines TRBV2 with TRBJ2-3; TRBD2 matches at 9 bases. The germline V gene has CDR1 SNHLY and CDR2 FYNNEI. V trimming: 4 bases; J trimming: 4 bases; junction bases outside the gene matches: 9. The CDR3 is 16 amino acids. CDR3 sequence: CASSGRLAGWSDTQYF. As DNA, the CDR3 is TGTGCCAGCAGTGGTCGGCTAGCGGGATGGTCAGATACGCAGTATTTT.

This clonotype was seen ten or more times. The rearrangement uses TRBV28 and TRBJ2-7, with a weak D call TRBD2 (5 bases). CDR3 length: 12 amino acids. Germline assignment: CDR1 MDHEN and CDR2 SYDVKM. The V end lost 4 bases, the J end lost 4 bases, and 8 bases lay between the germline ends. CDR3 sequence reads: CASSSGTYEQYF. DNA for the CDR3: TGTGCCAGCAGTTCGGGAACTTACGAGCAGTACTTC.

This clonotype came up many times. V and J are TRBV24-1 and TRBJ2-1; unclear D gene. The germline V and J ends were trimmed by 7 bases and 8 bases, with 14 bases remaining between them. The CDR3 covers 13 residues. Germline V gene data show CDR1 as KGHDR and CDR2 as SFDVKD. CDR3 loop: CATSLTLSDEQFF. CDR3 in DNA: TGTGCCACCAGCCTCACCCTGTCCGATGAGCAGTTCTTC.

This clonotype has ten or more counts. The chain uses TRBV12-3 or TRBV12-4 and TRBJ2-5; TRBD1 matches at 8 bases. CDR3 length equals 13 residues. J lost 3 bases, V lost 5 bases, and 2 bases had no gene match. CDR3 coding DNA: TGTGCCAGCAGTATGGGACAGGAAGAGACCCAGTACTTC. Its translation is CASSMGQEETQYF.

This clonotype was observed at least ten times. V usage is TRBV10-3 and J usage is TRBJ2-4, with D unclear. Germline V CDR1 and CDR2: ENHRY, SYGVKD. The CDR3 has 14 residues. Between the trimmed V and J ends, which lost 2 bases and 3 bases, there was a span of 8 bases. The CDR3 protein is CAISELGDKNIQYF. The CDR3 DNA is TGTGCCATCAGTGAGCTGGGTGACAAAAACATTCAGTACTTC.

This clonotype was seen more than once but under ten times. The chain combines TRBV15 with TRBJ1-5; possibly TRBD1 for D (5 bases). Germline V CDR1 and CDR2: LNHNV, YYDKDF (reference sequence). The CDR3 covers 14 residues. V lost 2 bases, J lost 7 bases, and 12 bases lay in between. CDR3 amino acids: CATSRPGTRQPQHF. The DNA of the CDR3 is TGTGCCACCAGCAGACCCGGGACCCGGCAGCCCCAGCATTTT. Full variable domain (missing parts from reference TRBV15 and TRBJ1-5): DAMVIQNPRYQVTQFGKPVTLSCSQTLNHNVMYWYQQKSSQAPKLLFHYYDKDFNNEADTPDNFQSRRPNTSFCFLDIRSPGLGDTAMYLCATSRPGTRQPQHFGDGTRLSIL.

The J gene is TRBJ2-3, the V gene TRBV6-6; 9 nucleotides align to TRBD2. The J segment lost 3 bases and the V segment lost 8 bases, leaving 12 bases of the junction unmatched. The CDR3 runs to 16 residues. The germline V gene has CDR1 MNHNY and CDR2 SVGAGI (reference sequence). CDR3 protein: CASGLLAGGETDTQYF. Written as DNA, the CDR3 is TGTGCCAGCGGCCTCCTGGCGGGAGGGGAGACAGATACGCAGTATTTT.

This clonotype has at least ten counts. The rearrangement uses TRBV5-6 and TRBJ1-5; the D gene is possibly TRBD1 (6 bases). This CDR3 is built from 14 residues. Trimming took 0 bases from V and 7 from J, leaving 11 bases between them. CDR1 SGHDT and CDR2 YYEEEE come from the germline V gene. Here the CDR3 reads CASSLGPGEQPQHF. The CDR3 DNA reads TGTGCCAGCAGCTTGGGGCCAGGGGAACAGCCCCAGCATTTT.

This clonotype came up many times. The V gene is TRBV7-2, the J gene TRBJ1-5; D is ambiguous. Germline V gives CDR1 SGHTA, CDR2 FQGNSA. Between the trimmed V and J ends, which lost 0 bases and 9 bases, there was a span of 21 bases. CDR3 length equals 17 residues. The CDR3 loop is CASSLARAGRDPRPQHF. The CDR3 bases are TGTGCCAGCAGCTTAGCGCGAGCGGGGAGGGATCCGCGGCCCCAGCATTTT.